The present entry profiles one TCR beta chain with its context. This specimen belongs to a study of graft-versus-host responses after intestinal transplantation. This CDR3 contains 17 residues. With V trimmed by 3 bases and J by 4 bases, 9 bases remained unmatched. Germline V CDR1 and CDR2: SNHLY, FYNNEI. Assay used: immunoSEQ multiplex PCR; TCRdb lists only in-frame clones, some missing. The sample comprises fewer than 75,000 clones, about 90% of which are singletons, and around 1.5% rests with the top ten. The sequences come from PBMCs, collected 26 days after transplant. V gene TRBV2 combines with J gene TRBJ2-2; TRBD1 matches at 9 bases. This receptor was taken from a human patient who received an intestinal transplant, so some T cells may come from the graft donor. CDR3 residues: CASSDFWTGEATGELFF. The CDR3 region has the DNA TGTGCCAGCAGTGATTTTTGGACAGGGGAGGCCACCGGGGAGCTGTTTTTT.